This entry features one TCR beta chain sequence. The data were obtained in a study of blood T cell repertoires in COVID-19. Background on the study: Donors in the United States, Italy and Spain gave samples during acute or convalescent COVID-19. The cDNA or gDNA used as material had been derived from T cells, B-cell-depleted T cells, or PBMCs.

This table comes from immunoSEQ multiplex PCR, and its TCRdb copy is limited to in-frame clones, with some not included. The profile shows approximately 250,000 clones, 75% to 90% of them singletons. The germline V gene encodes CDR1 SGHDT and CDR2 YYEEEE. V shed 1 base and J shed 1 base, with 7 bases lying between them. The CDR3 has 14 residues. V gene TRBV5-6 combines with J gene TRBJ2-3; D is unresolved. The sequence derives from a woman in her 70s with COVID-19, enrolled during active disease. Sequenced material: peripheral blood. The CDR3 DNA reads TGTGCCAGCAGCTTGCGTACGGGCACAGATACGCAGTATTTT. The encoded protein is CASSLRTGTDTQYF. Together with reference TRBV5-6 and TRBJ2-3, the CDR3 gives the full variable domain: DAGVTQSPTHLIKTRGQQVTLRCSPKSGHDTVSWYQQALGQGPQFIFQYYEEEERQRGNFPDRFSGHQFPNYSSELNVNALLLGDSALYLCASSLRTGTDTQYFGPGTRLTVL.